This TCR beta chain was captured in a study of T-cell reconstitution after alpha-beta-depleted transplantation in children. This clonotype has at least ten counts. Antigen: not known. Study-wide findings and caveats: Surviving recipient T cells and thymic progenitors produced the high day-60 TCRbeta diversity seen in some patients. About two months after transplant, alpha-beta T cells reportedly came from several hundred expanded graft clones. T-cell counts and diversity at one year following transplant were attributed mainly to newly produced T cells.

Germline CDR1 and CDR2: SGDLS and YYNGEE. This CDR3 has 14 residues. The V end was cut by 2 bases, the J end by 3 bases, with 9 bases between. Using unique molecular identifiers, the investigators prepared the TCRbeta library. TCRdb reanalysed the PCR reads using MiXCR and keeps one entry per CDR3 protein. The sample includes 300,000 to 350,000 distinct CDR3 sequences, 20% to 30% seen only once; the top ten take approximately 11%. This rearrangement joins TRBV9 to TRBJ2-1; weak D call: TRBD2 (6 bases). The sample consisted of PBMCs, mostly from graft donor cells, taken 180 days after TCRalphabeta/CD19-depleted stem cell transplant. This receptor was identified in a male patient aged 10 to 17 who had a stem cell transplant for acute lymphoblastic leukemia, so the T cells may come from the graft donor. The CDR3 region has the DNA TGTGCCAGCAGCGTTCTCGGGGGCTACAATGAGCAGTTCTTC. Residues: CASSVLGGYNEQFF.